Below are 6 T cell receptor beta chains sequenced from a single sample in a study of T cells in localized non-small cell lung cancer. Measured with immunoSEQ multiplex PCR; TCRdb has only the in-frame clones, and not every one. This sample carries 65,000 or so clones, about four fifths of them seen once, and the ten largest clones take just over 4.5%. Sample: PBMCs, taken before any cancer treatment. The source of these receptors is a man aged 40 to 70 with stage II lung adenocarcinoma.

The chain is built from TRBV11-3 and TRBJ1-2; no definite D call. Trimming left V 1 base short and J 4 bases short, with 4 bases between. CDR3 length: 12 amino acids. Per germline, CDR1 SGHNT and CDR2 YENEEA. This chain's CDR3 is CASSLGSYGYTF. DNA of the CDR3: TGTGCCAGCAGCTTAGGCAGCTATGGCTACACCTTC.

The chain employs TRBV5-1 and TRBJ2-3, with D possibly TRBD2 on 6 matching bases. In germline, CDR1 is SGHRS, CDR2 YFSETQ. This CDR3 is 15 amino acids long. The ends were cut back, 3 bases at V and 1 base at J, with 12 bases in the middle. CDR3 region: CASSSDGGGTDTQYF. Written as DNA, the CDR3 is TGCGCCAGCAGCTCGGACGGGGGAGGCACAGATACGCAGTATTTT.

The CDR3, as DNA: TGTGCCAGCAGCCGTGGACAGGTGGAGACCCAGTACTTC. As protein: CASSRGQVETQYF. The V gene is TRBV6-5, the J gene TRBJ2-5; 7 bases agree with TRBD1. After removal of 6 bases from V and 5 bases from J, the junction contained 6 bases not matched to a gene. This CDR3 comprises 13 residues. Germline loops: CDR1 MNHEY, CDR2 SVGAGI.

The chain employs TRBV7-8 and TRBJ2-1; 10 nucleotides align to TRBD2. There are 17 residues in the CDR3. The ends lost 1 base at V and 3 bases at J; junction bases unmatched: 6. From germline, CDR1 is SGHVS and CDR2 FQNEAQ. CDR3 residues: CASSLESSGSLYNEQFF. The DNA of the CDR3 is TGTGCCAGCAGCTTAGAGTCTAGCGGGAGCCTCTACAATGAGCAGTTCTTC.

This sequence joins TRBV27 and TRBJ2-4, with a possible D match to TRBD1 (7 bases). The CDR3 has 16 amino acids. Trimming left V 2 bases short and J 8 bases short, with 19 bases between. Germline lookup yields CDR1 MNHEY and CDR2 SMNVEV (reference sequence). CDR3 in DNA: TGTGCCAGCAGTTTAGGGACAGACGGGGCGGGACACATTCAGTACTTC. Protein product: CASSLGTDGAGHIQYF.

The rearrangement uses TRBV11-2 and TRBJ2-3; TRBD2 aligns across 7 bases. Germline V lookup: CDR1 SGHAT, CDR2 FQNNGV. This CDR3 has 18 residues. V shed 5 bases and J 2 bases; nucleotides not matched to a gene: 16. Written as DNA, the CDR3 is TGTGCCAGCAGCCCGTCGGGAGGTGGCGGGAGCCTCACAGATACGCAGTATTTT. The encoded protein is CASSPSGGGGSLTDTQYF.